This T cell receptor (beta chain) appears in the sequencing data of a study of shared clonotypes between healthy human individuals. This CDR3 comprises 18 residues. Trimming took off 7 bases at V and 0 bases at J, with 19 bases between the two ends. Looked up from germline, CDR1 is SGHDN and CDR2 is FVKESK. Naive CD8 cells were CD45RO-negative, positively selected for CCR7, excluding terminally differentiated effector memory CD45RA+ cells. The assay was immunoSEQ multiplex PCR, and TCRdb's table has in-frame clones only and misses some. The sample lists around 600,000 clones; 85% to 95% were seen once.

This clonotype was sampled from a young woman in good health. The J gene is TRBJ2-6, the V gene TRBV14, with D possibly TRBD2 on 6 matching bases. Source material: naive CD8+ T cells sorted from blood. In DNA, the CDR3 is TGTGCCAGCACCCTAATAGGAGGGCAAGACTCTGGGGCCAACGTCCTGACTTTC. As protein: CASTLIGGQDSGANVLTF.